This T cell receptor beta chain was identified in a study of cytomegalovirus exposure and HLA in healthy donors. The study's findings and limits: In a later analysis, across HLA loci, associated TCR counts were highest for DRB1, lowest for HLA-C.

The germline CDR1 and CDR2 sequences are MDHEN and SYDVKM. Trimming took off 3 bases at V and 4 bases at J, with 12 bases between the two ends. There are 14 residues in the CDR3. A word on this clone: The antigen is not known.

The PCR had 60 Vbeta and 13 Jbeta primers. Profiling relied on immunoSEQ multiplex PCR, and the TCRdb table lists in-frame clones only, not all of them. Altogether under 200,000 clones are present, roughly four fifths being singletons, with the ten largest covering approximately 2.1%. The sample was PBMCs. The chain uses TRBV28 and TRBJ1-1; D is perhaps TRBD1 (6 bases). The receptor's source is a woman between 25 and 40 years old in good health and CMV-seropositive. CDR3 region: CASSFLDRSTEAFF. Here the CDR3 DNA reads TGTGCCAGCAGTTTTCTCGACAGGTCCACTGAAGCTTTCTTT. Complete variable domain (other parts from reference TRBV28 and TRBJ1-1): DVKVTQSSRYLVKRTGEKVFLECVQDMDHENMFWYRQDPGLGLRLIYFSYDVKMKEKGDIPEGYSVSREKKERFSLILESASTNQTSMYLCASSFLDRSTEAFFGQGTRLTVV.